A single T cell receptor (beta chain) is shown here with its context. These data are taken from a study of blood T cell repertoires in COVID-19. Study-wide background: Italy, Spain and the United States were the sources of the convalescent and acute COVID-19 samples. PBMCs, B-cell-depleted T cells, or T cells were the source of the cDNA or gDNA that made up the material.

Per the authors' pipeline: Reference gene primer amplification in the assay estimated nucleated cell counts. Sequencing was performed with immunoSEQ multiplex PCR; in TCRdb, only in-frame clones are kept and a portion is missing. D and trimming come from the DNA, and the V and J calls and clone size come from that table. The repertoire holds hundreds of thousands of clones, with roughly 80% as singletons. The germline gives CDR1 MDHEN, CDR2 SYDVKM. There are 16 residues in the CDR3. The V and J ends lost 5 bases and 7 bases respectively, with 23 bases between them. Sequencing used peripheral blood. The TCR comes from a woman of 80 years or more with COVID-19, enrolled during active disease. The chain employs TRBV28 and TRBJ1-2; D is uncertain. The CDR3 DNA reads TGTGCCAGCAGTCCTCCTCGGGTTGAGGGAATACGTGGCTACACCTTC. This codes for CASSPPRVEGIRGYTF.